The rows below give T cell receptor beta chains drawn from one sample of a study of cytomegalovirus exposure and HLA in healthy donors. Generated by immunoSEQ multiplex PCR, the TCRdb table keeps only in-frame clones and is missing some. The sample has some 93,000 clones, about 66% seen once. Sequencing was carried out using PBMCs. The source is a boy younger than 18 in good health and CMV-seropositive. Both conserved end residues are part of each CDR3. A D gene is named only where the DNA matches it firmly. Clone size is not always given. Where it is, it says once, few, many or a class for expanded clones.

TGTGCCAGCAGGTTGATCAGGCGGGAGCCCTCAGATACGCAGTATTTT	CASRLIRREPSDTQYF	few	TRBD2	16	TRBV5-6	TRBJ2-3
TGCGCCAGCAGCTTGGTTGCGACAACTGGAAACACCATATATTTT	CASSLVATTGNTIYF	NA	NA	15	TRBV5-1	TRBJ1-3
TGTGCCAGCAGTGAAGTAAACACTGAAGCTTTCTTT	CASSEVNTEAFF	NA	NA	12	TRBV6-1	TRBJ1-1
TGCGCCAGCAGCTTGACAGGGGATCCTCGAGGCGGTGGCTACACCTTC	CASSLTGDPRGGGYTF	NA	TRBD1	16	TRBV5-1	TRBJ1-2
TGCGCCAGCAGCCATCGGACACTTGAAAAACACTATGGCTACCCCTTC	CASSHRTLEKHYGYPF	NA	NA	16	TRBV4-3	TRBJ1-2
TGTGCCAGCAGCCCAGTGGGCAGCGGGGGGTGGGGGAGAGAGACCCAGTACTTC	CASSPVGSGGWGRETQYF	NA	TRBD2	18	TRBV27	TRBJ2-5
TGTGCCAGCAGCGCCCTGAGACAGGGGGGAGAGCAGTACTTC	CASSALRQGGEQYF	NA	TRBD1	14	TRBV11-2	TRBJ2-7
TGTGCTAGTGGCTCAGGGGATCAGGTGTATGGCTACACCTTC	CASGSGDQVYGYTF	NA	NA	14	TRBV12-5	TRBJ1-2
TGTGCCAGCAGCTTGAACAGCAACTTACAAGAGACCCAGTACTTC	CASSLNSNLQETQYF	NA	NA	15	TRBV5-4	TRBJ2-5
TGTGCCAGCAGTTCACGGTTGGACAGGGCCAACGAGCAGTACTTC	CASSSRLDRANEQYF	NA	TRBD1	15	TRBV7-9	TRBJ2-7
TGTGCCAGCAGCTTAGCGCGGACTAACTACGAGCAGTACTTC	CASSLARTNYEQYF	NA	NA	14	TRBV7-2	TRBJ2-7
TGCGCCAGCAGTGAGTTTGGACTAGCGGGAGGAGTCACCGGGGAGCTGTTTTTT	CASSEFGLAGGVTGELFF	NA	TRBD2	18	TRBV10-2	TRBJ2-2
TGTGCCAGCAGTACCTCTAGCGGGGCCAACAATGAGCAGTTCTTC	CASSTSSGANNEQFF	NA	TRBD2	15	TRBV6-5	TRBJ2-1
TGTGCCAGCACCGGGACAGGGGTGAACACTGAAGCTTTCTTT	CASTGTGVNTEAFF	NA	TRBD1	14	TRBV5-4	TRBJ1-1
TGTGCCAGCAGTTACCGGAGCGGGAGCGACGAGCAGTACTTC	CASSYRSGSDEQYF	NA	TRBD2	14	TRBV6-5	TRBJ2-7
TGCGCCAGCATGCCCGGGACTGGAAACACCATATATTTT	CASMPGTGNTIYF	few	NA	13	TRBV5-1	TRBJ1-3
TGCGCCAGCAGGGAAGGGACTAGCGAGCGATACGAGCAGTACTTC	CASREGTSERYEQYF	few	TRBD2	15	TRBV5-1	TRBJ2-7
TGCGCCAGCAGCCAACCTAGCGGGAGTGGCACCGGGGAGCTGTTTTTT	CASSQPSGSGTGELFF	NA	TRBD2	16	TRBV4-3	TRBJ2-2
TGTGCCAGCAGTTCCCAGGGGATTAGGGCGACCCAGTACTTC	CASSSQGIRATQYF	NA	NA	14	TRBV27	TRBJ2-5
TGCAGCGTTGACCTAGCGGGAACACCTACCGAGCAGTACTTC	CSVDLAGTPTEQYF	NA	TRBD2	14	TRBV29-1	TRBJ2-7
TGTGCCAGCAGCCCAAGACTAGCCTCCGAGCAGTACTTC	CASSPRLASEQYF	NA	TRBD2	13	TRBV7-3	TRBJ2-7
TGTGCCAGCAGCGCGGACAGGGGAAGCAATCAGCCCCAGCATTTT	CASSADRGSNQPQHF	few	TRBD1	15	TRBV2	TRBJ1-5
TGTGCCAGCAGTGAATACAAGAACACCGGGGAGCTGTTTTTT	CASSEYKNTGELFF	NA	NA	14	TRBV25-1	TRBJ2-2
TGTGCCAGTAGGCCGACAGGGAGAAGTCAGCCCCAGCATTTT	CASRPTGRSQPQHF	few	TRBD1	14	TRBV19	TRBJ1-5
TGCGCCAGCAGCCAAGGGGGCAATGCCTACGAGCAGTACTTC	CASSQGGNAYEQYF	NA	NA	14	TRBV4-1	TRBJ2-7
TGTGCCAGCAGCCAATCGACTGATGCCCGTGGCTACACCTTC	CASSQSTDARGYTF	NA	NA	14	TRBV7-9	TRBJ1-2
TGTGCCAGCAGCCTCCCGGGTGCGGGGGAGACCCAGTACTTC	CASSLPGAGETQYF	NA	NA	14	TRBV5-4	TRBJ2-5
TGTGCCAGCAGTGAAGCGCTTATTCAGGGATGGGAGCAGTTCTTC	CASSEALIQGWEQFF	NA	NA	15	TRBV6-1	TRBJ2-1
TGTGCCAGTAGTATACTAGCGGGGGGGGCGGATACGCAGTATTTT	CASSILAGGADTQYF	NA	TRBD2	15	TRBV19	TRBJ2-3